The next 29 T cell receptor beta chains were all read from a single sample in a study of long-term antiretroviral therapy in people with HIV. At survey level, the immunoSEQ assay was run in its v3.0 version. The method was immunoSEQ multiplex PCR; TCRdb's version includes in-frame clones alone and lacks a portion of them. In the table there are around 21,000 clones, roughly 79% of which are singletons. The source was unsorted PBMCs, collected 0.1 years before starting antiretroviral therapy. The receptors originated from a middle-aged man with HIV.

The rearrangement uses TRBV6-5 and TRBJ2-4, with D possibly matching TRBD2 (5 bases). Germline V gene data show CDR1 as MNHEY and CDR2 as SVGAGI. Trimming removed 6 bases from V and 2 bases from J, with 14 bases in between. CDR3 length: 15 amino acids. The CDR3 bases are TGTGCCAGCAGCCGTCACGGGAACCCCAAAAACATTCAGTACTTC. It specifies CASSRHGNPKNIQYF.

This clone was seen just once. The chain has TRBV7-9 and TRBJ2-5; 9 bases are shared with TRBD2. This CDR3 is 16 amino acids long. Germline values: CDR1 SEHNR, CDR2 FQNEAQ (reference sequence). V shed 2 bases, J shed 5 bases, and the junction held 9 bases outside the gene matches. CDR3 nucleotide sequence: TGTGCCAGCAGCTTACGGGCTAGCGGGAAGAGGGAGACCCAGTACTTC. It encodes CASSLRASGKRETQYF.

The chain carries TRBV4-3 and TRBJ2-7; 11 bases align to TRBD1. This CDR3 is 15 amino acids long. V gave up 3 bases and J gave up 4 bases; unmatched junction bases: 5. The germline V gene encodes CDR1 LGHNA and CDR2 YSLEER. The DNA for the CDR3 is TGCGCCAGCAGCCAGAGGACAGGGGGCGTATACGAGCAGTACTTC. It specifies CASSQRTGGVYEQYF.

The gene calls are TRBV28 and TRBJ1-5, with a possible D match to TRBD1 (6 bases). The germline gives CDR1 MDHEN, CDR2 SYDVKM. The CDR3 is 15 residues long. V shed 2 bases and J shed 3 bases, with 11 bases lying between them. The CDR3 spells CASSLGGADNQPQHF. The DNA of the CDR3 is TGTGCCAGCAGTTTAGGGGGGGCGGACAATCAGCCCCAGCATTTT.

The V gene is TRBV28, the J gene TRBJ2-4; D is perhaps TRBD2 (6 bases). V lost 2 bases, J lost 0 bases, and 17 bases lay in between. Germline assignment: CDR1 MDHEN and CDR2 SYDVKM. The CDR3 length is 18 residues. CDR3 loop: CASSLGGGVLGAKNIQYF. The CDR3 DNA reads as TGTGCCAGCAGTTTAGGTGGAGGGGTATTAGGAGCCAAAAACATTCAGTACTTC.

The V gene is TRBV7-2, the J gene TRBJ1-2; 7 positions match TRBD1. The V and J ends lost 5 bases and 9 bases, in that order; junction bases with no gene match: 9. Germline CDR1 is SGHTA and CDR2 is FQGNSA. CDR3 size: 13 residues. Here the CDR3 reads CASSPGQDRSYTF. The CDR3 nucleotides read TGTGCCAGCAGCCCCGGACAGGATCGTAGCTACACCTTC. Full variable domain (rest looked up from reference TRBV7-2 and TRBJ1-2): GAGVSQSPSNKVTEKGKDVELRCDPISGHTALYWYRQSLGQGLEFLIYFQGNSAPDKSGLPSDRFSAERTGGSVSTLTIQRTQQEDSAVYLCASSPGQDRSYTFGSGTRLTVV.

This chain links TRBV5-4 with TRBJ1-4; D unresolved. This CDR3 comprises 13 residues. Germline V gene lookup returns CDR1 SGHNT and CDR2 YYREEE (reference sequence). Trimming removed 1 base at V and 5 bases at J, with 6 bases between. DNA of the CDR3: TGTGCCAGCAGCTTGAAAGCAAATGAAAAACTGTTTTTT. The encoded protein is CASSLKANEKLFF.

The V and J genes are TRBV4-3 and TRBJ2-3, with 8 bases matching TRBD1. The CDR3 covers 17 residues. V was clipped by 0 bases and J by 4 bases; unmatched bases: 9. From germline, CDR1 is LGHNA and CDR2 YSLEER. CDR3: CASSQDGAGGFADTQYF. DNA of the CDR3: TGCGCCAGCAGCCAAGATGGGGCAGGGGGCTTCGCAGATACGCAGTATTTT.

This clone was seen a handful of times. The chain links TRBV4-3 to TRBJ2-7; D gene ambiguous. The CDR3 consists of 17 residues. Germline assignment: CDR1 LGHNA and CDR2 YSLEER. The V and J ends lost 0 bases and 0 bases respectively, with 15 bases between them. CDR3 protein: CASSQDKSGVYSYEQYF. The CDR3 DNA sequence: TGCGCCAGCAGCCAAGATAAATCTGGCGTTTACTCCTACGAGCAGTACTTC.

The chain joins TRBV7-2 to TRBJ2-5; 7 bases line up with TRBD2. The CDR3 loop spans 16 amino acids. With 1 base clipped from V and 7 bases from J, the junction kept 12 bases outside the gene matches. CDR1 is SGHTA and CDR2 is FQGNSA in the germline V gene. The CDR3 sequence: CASSLGEGSVYGTQYF. The CDR3 DNA reads TGTGCCAGCAGCTTAGGGGAGGGATCTGTTTATGGGACCCAGTACTTC.

The chain joins TRBV6-6 to TRBJ2-3, with D hard to call. CDR1 and CDR2 from the germline V gene are MNHNY and SVGAGI (reference sequence). The V gene lost 9 bases and the J gene lost 6 bases, with 13 bases spanning the gap. The CDR3 spans 12 residues. The CDR3 loop is CASAADGDTQYF. CDR3 DNA: TGTGCCAGTGCTGCCGACGGGGATACGCAGTATTTT.

The chain is built from TRBV7-3 and TRBJ2-2; D is perhaps TRBD1 (5 bases). The CDR3 length is 16 residues. Trimming shortened V by 3 bases and J by 0 bases, and 11 bases separated the two germline ends. Germline-derived CDR1 and CDR2 are SGHTA and FQGTGA. CDR3 nucleotides: TGTGCCAGCAGCTTGGGCCAGGGCGCGAACACCGGGGAGCTGTTTTTT. Translated, it gives CASSLGQGANTGELFF.

The chain joins TRBV7-7 to TRBJ2-2, with 10 bases identical to TRBD2. This CDR3 spans 15 amino acids. Looked up from germline, CDR1 is SSHAT and CDR2 is FNYEAQ (reference sequence). J was trimmed by 4 bases and V by 5 bases; bases with no gene match: 4. The CDR3 region has the DNA TGTGCCAGCAGCCCGGGACTAGCGAGCACCGGGGAGCTGTTTTTT. It specifies CASSPGLASTGELFF.

The chain has TRBV5-5 and TRBJ2-2; 10 bases fit TRBD1. The CDR3 runs 14 residues. Germline lookup yields CDR1 SGHKS and CDR2 YYEKEE (reference sequence). Losses at the gene ends were 5 bases for V and 5 bases for J; bases not matched to a gene: 3. The DNA of the CDR3 is TGTGCCAGCAGACCGGGACAGGGGACCGGGGAGCTGTTTTTT. It encodes CASRPGQGTGELFF.

The rearrangement links TRBV5-4 to TRBJ2-5; the D gene is possibly TRBD2 (5 bases). The CDR3 length is 15 residues. V was clipped by 0 bases and J by 5 bases, with 14 bases between them. Germline CDR1 and CDR2: SGHNT and YYREEE (reference sequence). CDR3 DNA: TGTGCCAGCAGCTTGGGACTACCAGCGCGGGAGACCCAGTACTTC. The encoded protein is CASSLGLPARETQYF.

The chain uses TRBV6-1 and TRBJ1-3; no firm D call. Germline V gene lookup returns CDR1 MNHNS and CDR2 SASEGT. Trimming took 9 bases from V and 2 from J, leaving 14 bases between them. The CDR3 length is 14 residues. CDR3 residues: CASARGYAGNTIYF. CDR3 DNA sequence: TGTGCCAGTGCCCGAGGGTACGCTGGAAACACCATATATTTT.

This sequence joins TRBV7-2 and TRBJ2-2, with 10 bases fitting TRBD1. Germline V gene data show CDR1 as SGHTA and CDR2 as FQGNSA. Unmatched junction bases numbered 2, after V lost 0 bases and J lost 4 bases. The CDR3 loop spans 16 amino acids. CDR3 sequence (DNA): TGTGCCAGCAGCTTAGCGGGGACAGGGGTCACCGGGGAGCTGTTTTTT. Protein sequence: CASSLAGTGVTGELFF.

This chain joins TRBV10-3 and TRBJ1-1; D is unresolved. Germline-derived CDR1 and CDR2 are ENHRY and SYGVKD. Trimming cost V 4 bases and J 1 base, with 10 bases left between them. The CDR3 loop spans 14 amino acids. Here the CDR3 DNA reads TGTGCCATCAGTGGGGAGGCGACGAACACTGAAGCTTTCTTT. Encoded protein: CAISGEATNTEAFF.

The CDR3: CASSIAGLDAEAFF. Here the CDR3 DNA reads TGTGCCAGTAGTATAGCCGGGCTCGACGCTGAAGCTTTCTTT. The genes are TRBV19 and TRBJ1-1; unclear D gene. V lost 1 base, J lost 6 bases, and 12 bases lay in between. Germline V gene data show CDR1 as LNHDA and CDR2 as SQIVND (reference sequence). The CDR3 sequence is 14 residues long.

The chain uses TRBV29-1 and TRBJ2-7, with D tentatively TRBD2 (6 bases). Germline V gives CDR1 SQVTM, CDR2 ANQGSEA. The germline V and J ends were trimmed by 5 bases and 5 bases, with 25 bases remaining between them. The CDR3 consists of 16 residues. The CDR3 DNA is TGCAGCGTTCTCCAAGGGCGGGTCCCGCCGGGGGACGAGCAGTACTTC. Translated: CSVLQGRVPPGDEQYF.

The gene calls are TRBV5-1 and TRBJ2-5; D gene ambiguous. The V gene's germline CDR1 is SGHRS and CDR2 YFSETQ. V was shortened by 0 bases and J by 4 bases, with 10 bases between the two germline ends. This CDR3 is built from 14 residues. CDR3 protein: CASSLGNRGETQYF. In DNA, the CDR3 is TGCGCCAGCAGCTTGGGGAACCGAGGAGAGACCCAGTACTTC.

The V call is TRBV7-8, the J call TRBJ2-5; D unclear. The CDR3 covers 15 residues. V was pared by 3 bases and J by 2 bases, with 13 bases between. Germline CDR1 SGHVS, CDR2 FQNEAQ. CDR3 sequence reads: CASSLRTALQETQYF. The CDR3 DNA reads as TGTGCCAGCAGCTTGCGGACGGCCCTTCAAGAGACCCAGTACTTC.

The J gene is TRBJ1-2, the V gene TRBV7-3; D is ambiguous. The CDR3 contains 14 residues. V shed 5 bases and J shed 1 base, with 11 bases lying between them. CDR1 and CDR2 from the germline V gene are SGHTA and FQGTGA. This chain's CDR3 is CASSPSGLNYGYTF. The CDR3 DNA is TGTGCCAGCAGCCCTTCCGGCCTTAACTATGGCTACACCTTC. Based on the CDR3 plus reference TRBV7-3 and TRBJ1-2, the full variable domain is GAGVSQTPSNKVTEKGKYVELRCDPISGHTALYWYRQSLGQGPEFLIYFQGTGAADDSGLPNDRFFAVRPEGSVSTLKIQRTERGDSAVYLCASSPSGLNYGYTFGSGTRLTVV.

This chain connects TRBV6-5 to TRBJ2-7, with 8 bases matching TRBD1. This CDR3 has 15 amino acids. Germline V gene sequence: CDR1 MNHEY, CDR2 SVGAGI. Losses at the gene ends were 7 bases for V and 0 bases for J; bases not matched to a gene: 8. Here the CDR3 DNA reads TGTGCCAGCACTCAGGGGGCAGGGGGCTCCTACGAGCAGTACTTC. Its protein is CASTQGAGGSYEQYF.

The chain recombines TRBV30 with TRBJ1-5; 7 bases are shared with TRBD1. The CDR3 is made up of 14 amino acids. CDR1 and CDR2 from the germline V gene are GTSNPN and SVGIG (reference sequence). J was trimmed by 6 bases and V by 0 bases; bases with no gene match: 5. The CDR3 DNA is TGTGCCTGGAGTGTAGACAGGGTAGGTCAGCCCCAGCATTTT. Translating gives CAWSVDRVGQPQHF.

The V and J genes are TRBV10-3 and TRBJ1-5; TRBD1 is a possible D gene (5 bases). The germline V gene has CDR1 ENHRY and CDR2 SYGVKD. This CDR3 is 13 amino acids long. The ends were cut back, 3 bases at V and 10 bases at J, with 13 bases in the middle. For the CDR3, the DNA is TGTGCCATCAGTGACCGGGGGGACCTACCCCAGCATTTT. Translating gives CAISDRGDLPQHF.

A remark on this clone: A read error may produce the germline difference seen at one junction end. The chain combines TRBV28 with TRBJ1-1; D is uncertain. The V gene's germline CDR1 is MDHEN and CDR2 SYDVKM. This CDR3 spans 13 amino acids. CDR3 loop: CATSSKMNTEAFF. CDR3 DNA sequence: TGTGCCACCAGTAGCAAGATGAACACTGAAGCTTTCTTT.

The J gene is TRBJ1-1, the V gene TRBV6-5, with D uncertain. This CDR3 contains 11 residues. Germline CDR1 is MNHEY and CDR2 is SVGAGI. Between the trimmed V and J ends, which lost 2 bases and 10 bases, there was a span of 8 bases. The CDR3 nucleotides are TGTGCCAGCAGTTACGGGGTGGGAGCTTTCTTT. This sequence encodes CASSYGVGAFF.

The chain recombines TRBV9 with TRBJ2-3; D perhaps matches TRBD1 (6 bases). Germline values: CDR1 SGDLS, CDR2 YYNGEE. The length of the CDR3 is 16 residues. V dropped 2 bases and J dropped 1 base, with 14 bases sitting between them. CDR3 DNA: TGTGCCAGCAGCGTTCGAACCGACAGGCGCACAGATACGCAGTATTTT. It translates to CASSVRTDRRTDTQYF.